This note documents a single TCR beta chain sequence. Its specificity is not known. Germline lookup yields CDR1 GTSNPN and CDR2 SVGIG (reference sequence). This CDR3 spans 15 amino acids. Trimming took 0 bases from V and 4 from J, leaving 13 bases between them. The data were obtained in a study of CD8+ T cells in alopecia areata. Findings of the study overall: In blood and scalp, many expanded lesional clones persisted during tofacitinib.

The treatment denotes: oral pan-JAK inhibitor, 5-10 mg twice daily. Sequencing templates came from extracted RNA that was reverse transcribed into cDNA. Repertoires were generated with immunoSEQ multiplex PCR, while TCRdb's copy carries only in-frame clones and drops some. The sample yields approximately 160,000 clones, around three fifths seen once. The V gene is TRBV30, the J gene TRBJ1-5, with D tentatively TRBD1 (6 bases). Sequencing used CD4+ T cells sorted from blood, obtained at week 24, from a patient treated with tofacitinib. The clonotype was recovered from a human donor with alopecia areata. The CDR3 bases are TGTGCCTGGAGTGTACGGGGGGGCAGAAATCAGCCCCAGCATTTT. Its protein is CAWSVRGGRNQPQHF.